This TCR beta chain is drawn from a study of shared clonotypes between healthy human individuals (dated by TCRdb to 2018 to 2021). A note on the overall study: Three men and a couple of women, aged 18 to 49 years, made up the cohort. For each donor, CD4 naive and CD4 memory were each given three plates, CD8 naive was given two plates, and CD8 memory was given one plate. To estimate repertoire size and how much clonotype sharing occurs between individuals, the study deeply sequenced the blood TCR repertoires of about five healthy adults. Different laboratories and diverse techniques were used to prepare libraries and sequence TCR repertoires, to increase sequencing depth and limit assay-specific biases. Per donor, leukapheresis produced somewhere between about 0.94 and 9.5 billion PBMCs.

The germline ends are 11 bases apart after V is trimmed by 5 bases and J by 7 bases. The cysteine opens and the phenylalanine closes a CDR3 of 13 amino acids. Only the CDR3 part of the read is kept: 39 bases, read in frame from the first base. Reading the germline V gene gives CDR1 SGHNT and CDR2 YENEEA. The study at large found these results: Approximately 5% of naive CD4, 3.5% of naive CD8, 2.3% of memory CD4, and around 0.4% of memory CD8 clonotypes were shared across four donors. Clonotypes shared by all four sorted-subset donors showed higher generation probabilities than non-shared clonotypes. Larger estimated clonotype richness was generally found for naive subsets than for memory subsets. Pairwise subsampling indicated that sequencing depth was expected to affect the degree of clonotype sharing among donors. Even with the large sequencing depth, rarefaction of the sorted-subset datasets indicated that sequencing was incomplete. Sampling was restricted to blood, and TCR repertoires in tissue are likely to differ from TCR repertoires in blood. Because the study included a small number of donors, the genetic and exposure-history diversity represented was limited.

TCR CDR3 regions were amplified from genomic DNA by multiplex PCR using the deep immunoSEQ assay. For each cell subset, the extracted genomic DNA was distributed evenly across all wells of several immunoSEQ 96-well plates, and each plate served as one replicate. For sorted subsets, around 0.2 ug of genomic DNA, equivalent to 30,000 or so T cell genomes, went into each replicate PCR. Purified libraries were measured with a Qubit 3.0 fluorometer, size-checked on a Bioanalyzer 2100, and measured again with the KAPA Library Quantification kit. Each immunoSEQ 96-well plate was sequenced on its own single-read 150-cycle Illumina NextSeq 550 flow cell. Concerning the study's data processing: Because the immunoSEQ output included only junctional sequences and no quality scores, the filtering could not be the same as the filtering used for full-length reads. To assign V/J genes and CDR3, sequences were annotated against IMGT germline references using PyIR, a Python wrapper for IgBLAST v1.9. Reads with weak V/J assignments (E-value above 1e-6), missing CDR3, stop codons, out-of-frame junctions, or ambiguous translated residues were removed. V3J clonotypes were defined as sequences sharing an identical inferred V gene, J gene, and CDR3 amino acid sequence. The percentage overlap between two repertoires was calculated by dividing the number of shared unique clonotypes by the size of the smaller repertoire. Repertoire richness was assessed with RTK rarefaction, the Chao1 estimator, and Recon v2.1 estimates of unobserved clonotypes. OLGA was used to compute generation probabilities for all TCRbeta clonotypes that the gDNA method yielded from a few donors. What TCRdb holds here is the immuneACCESS table cut down to in-frame rearrangements. Part of the clones is not present; checked against another copy, under half of the missing clones reflect an unresolved V gene, and the others are unexplained. The V and J calls and clone size were taken over from that table, and D and trimming were inferred from the DNA. The sample table lists over a million clones, 95% to 99% of them with a count of one. The ten largest clones add up to roughly 0.42% of the sample.

Of note for this clone: The antigen this receptor binds is unknown. Base quality data are lacking; no much larger clone is found one base away.

Donors were healthy HIV-negative adults with no recently reported acute infections or vaccinations. Every donor was a Caucasian adult living in Nashville, Tennessee, USA. CD4+ T cells were enriched by magnetic negative selection; naive cells were then positively selected on CD45RA, and the negative fraction formed the memory subset. Blood was collected by leukapheresis, and PBMCs were isolated by Ficoll-Histopaque density gradient centrifugation and then cryopreserved in liquid nitrogen vapor phase. Analytical flow cytometry was used to check the purity and quantity of each magnetically sorted T cell population. From each sorted fraction, genomic DNA was isolated and quantified by UV absorbance on a Nanodrop 2000c.

This clonotype was obtained from a man between 25 and 39 years old in good health. The sample comprised naive CD4+ T cells sorted from blood. In light of the paper, this sample's cell subset or site label describes: CD45RA+ positively selected. In this chain, TRBV11-3 is recombined with TRBJ2-2; the D segment cannot be called with confidence. Here is the DNA: TGTGCCAGCAGCGACGAAGAGGTCGGGGAGCTGTTTTTT. Its translation reads: CASSDEEVGELFF.